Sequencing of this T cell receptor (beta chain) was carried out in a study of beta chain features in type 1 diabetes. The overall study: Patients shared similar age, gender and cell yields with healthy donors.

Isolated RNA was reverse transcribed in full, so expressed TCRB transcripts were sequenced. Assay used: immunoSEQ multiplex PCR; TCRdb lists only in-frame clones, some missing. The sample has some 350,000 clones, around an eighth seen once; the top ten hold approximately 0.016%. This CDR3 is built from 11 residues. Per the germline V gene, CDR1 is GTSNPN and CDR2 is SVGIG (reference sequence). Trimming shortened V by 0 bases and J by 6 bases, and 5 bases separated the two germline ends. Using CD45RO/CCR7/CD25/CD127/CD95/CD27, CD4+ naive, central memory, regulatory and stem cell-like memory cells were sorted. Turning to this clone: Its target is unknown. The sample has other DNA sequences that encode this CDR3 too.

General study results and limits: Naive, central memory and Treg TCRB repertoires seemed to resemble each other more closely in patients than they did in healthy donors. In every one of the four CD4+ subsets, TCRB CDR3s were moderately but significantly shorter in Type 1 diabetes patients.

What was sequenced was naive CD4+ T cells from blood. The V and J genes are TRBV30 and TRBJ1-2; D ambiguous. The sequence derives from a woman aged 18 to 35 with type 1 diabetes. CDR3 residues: CAWSVGDGYTF. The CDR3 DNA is TGTGCCTGGAGTGTGGGCGATGGCTACACCTTC. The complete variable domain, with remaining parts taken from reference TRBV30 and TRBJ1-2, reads SQTIHQWPATLVQPVGSPLSLECTVEGTSNPNLYWYRQAAGRGLQLLFYSVGIGQISSEVPQNLSASRPQDRQFILSSKKLLLSDSGFYLCAWSVGDGYTFGSGTRLTVV.